Listed here are 27 T cell receptor beta chains from one sample, sequenced in a study of cytomegalovirus exposure and HLA in healthy donors. Primers included in the PCR were 60 Vbeta and 13 Jbeta primers. This table comes from immunoSEQ multiplex PCR, and its TCRdb copy is limited to in-frame clones, with some not included. The sample shows some 200,000 clones, roughly 70% of them seen only once. Sequenced: PBMCs. These receptor sequences come from a man aged 40-49 years in good health and CMV-seropositive.

The rearrangement joins TRBV6-5 to TRBJ1-5; D call uncertain. Deletions cut 4 bases from V and 4 bases from J, with 8 bases between. Looked up from germline, CDR1 is MNHEY and CDR2 is SVGAGI. The CDR3 contains 13 residues. CDR3 bases: TGTGCCAGCAGTTTACAGCTTAATCAGCCCCAGCATTTT. It yields the protein CASSLQLNQPQHF.

This chain links TRBV7-7 with TRBJ2-3; the D gene is possibly TRBD2 (5 bases). Germline-derived CDR1 and CDR2 are SSHAT and FNYEAQ (reference sequence). The CDR3 covers 18 residues. Trimming took 1 base from V and 4 from J, leaving 21 bases between them. CDR3 loop: CASSLGIGGLGFADTQYF. The CDR3, as DNA: TGTGCCAGCAGCTTAGGGATAGGAGGTCTGGGGTTCGCAGATACGCAGTATTTT.

The chain is built from TRBV6-4 and TRBJ2-1, with 7 bases identical to TRBD2. The germline gives CDR1 MRHNA, CDR2 SNTAGT. This CDR3 is 15 amino acids long. The V gene end was trimmed by 3 bases and the J gene end by 0 bases; junction bases not matched to a gene: 2. In DNA, the CDR3 is TGTGCCAGCAGTGAATGGGGGGGCTCCTACAATGAGCAGTTCTTC. Its protein is CASSEWGGSYNEQFF.

V and J are TRBV13 and TRBJ2-1; 9 bases are shared with TRBD2. This CDR3 region has 15 residues. V gave up 5 bases and J gave up 4 bases; unmatched junction bases: 6. Germline V lookup: CDR1 PRHDT, CDR2 FYEKMQ (reference sequence). The CDR3 reads CASSVIAGAYNEQFF. The CDR3 DNA reads as TGTGCCAGCAGCGTGATAGCGGGGGCGTACAATGAGCAGTTCTTC.

The CDR3 protein is CASSRDGTAEAFF. CDR3 coding DNA: TGTGCCAGCAGCCGTGATGGGACAGCTGAAGCTTTCTTT. The V gene is TRBV7-3, the J gene TRBJ1-1; 7 nucleotides match TRBD1. Germline lookup yields CDR1 SGHTA and CDR2 FQGTGA. V shed 5 bases and J 6 bases; nucleotides not matched to a gene: 6. The CDR3 loop spans 13 amino acids.

This chain uses TRBV4-1 with TRBJ2-7, with TRBD1 identical over 8 bases. V dropped 0 bases and J dropped 3; count of bases not matched to a gene: 4. CDR1 and CDR2 (germline): MGHRA, YSYEKL. The CDR3 loop spans 15 amino acids. The CDR3 DNA is TGCGCCAGCAGCCAAGACCAGGGGGCCCGCTACGAGCAGTACTTC. It yields the protein CASSQDQGARYEQYF.

The CDR3: CASSLAEPTKPSYYGYTF. The CDR3 DNA reads as TGTGCCAGCAGCTTGGCTGAGCCCACCAAACCCTCTTACTATGGCTACACCTTC. The chain recombines TRBV5-5 with TRBJ1-2; unclear D gene. The germline gives CDR1 SGHKS, CDR2 YYEKEE (reference sequence). The germline V and J ends were trimmed by 0 bases and 3 bases, with 21 bases remaining between them. The CDR3 length is 18 residues.

The DNA of the CDR3 is TGTGCCAGCACCGGGACAGAACAGACCCAGTACTTC. Its protein is CASTGTEQTQYF. The chain is built from TRBV2 and TRBJ2-5; 7 bases align to TRBD1. V shed 7 bases, J shed 6 bases, and the junction held 5 bases outside the gene matches. CDR1 SNHLY and CDR2 FYNNEI come from the germline V gene. This CDR3 is 12 amino acids long.

The rearrangement uses TRBV5-1 and TRBJ2-3; 12 bases line up with TRBD2. Germline V gives CDR1 SGHRS, CDR2 YFSETQ. The CDR3 is made up of 17 amino acids. The ends lost 3 bases at V and 2 bases at J; junction bases unmatched: 7. The CDR3 here is CASSYQTSGGLTDTQYF. CDR3 nucleotides: TGCGCCAGCAGCTACCAGACTAGCGGGGGACTCACAGATACGCAGTATTTT. Filled out from reference TRBV5-1 and TRBJ2-3, the complete variable domain reads KAGVTQTPRYLIKTRGQQVTLSCSPISGHRSVSWYQQTPGQGLQFLFEYFSETQRNKGNFPGRFSGRQFSNSRSEMNVSTLELGDSALYLCASSYQTSGGLTDTQYFGPGTRLTVL.

The genes are TRBV5-1 and TRBJ2-5; 8 bases agree with TRBD1. The CDR3 runs to 13 residues. The germline CDR1 and CDR2 sequences are SGHRS and YFSETQ. Germline trimming cut 3 bases from V and 7 bases from J; bases unmatched to any gene: 5. As DNA, the CDR3 is TGCGCCAGCAGCTCCGGACAGGGAGGGACCCAGTACTTC. Translated, it gives CASSSGQGGTQYF.

The rearrangement joins TRBV5-8 to TRBJ1-1; a weak D match, TRBD1 (6 bases). CDR3 length: 15 amino acids. Per germline, CDR1 SGHTS and CDR2 YDEGEE. V lost 3 bases and J lost 1, with 13 bases in between. The CDR3 DNA follows: TGTGCCAGCAGCTCAGGGGTGAGGTGGAACACTGAAGCTTTCTTT. Its translation is CASSSGVRWNTEAFF.

The V and J genes are TRBV11-2 and TRBJ1-3; D might be TRBD1 (6 bases). This CDR3 contains 13 residues. The germline CDR1 and CDR2 sequences are SGHAT and FQNNGV. V lost 7 bases and J lost 7, with 14 bases in between. Here the CDR3 reads CASNLGTLNTIYF. DNA of the CDR3: TGTGCCAGCAACCTCGGGACACTTAACACCATATATTTT.

The rearrangement links TRBV7-2 to TRBJ2-7; tentatively, D is TRBD2 (5 bases). The germline V gene encodes CDR1 SGHTA and CDR2 FQGNSA. The CDR3 is made up of 13 amino acids. The ends were cut back, 3 bases at V and 6 bases at J, with 12 bases in the middle. CDR3 nucleotides: TGTGCCAGCAGCTTTTATCGGGATCTCGAGCAGTACTTC. Amino acids: CASSFYRDLEQYF.

The chain combines TRBV27 with TRBJ1-6; no clear D gene. The CDR3 has 17 amino acids. Trimming took off 2 bases at V and 3 bases at J, with 14 bases between the two ends. CDR1 is MNHEY, CDR2 SMNVEV, per germline (reference sequence). CDR3 amino acids: CASSLEGQANYNSPLHF. The CDR3 nucleotides read TGTGCCAGCAGTTTAGAGGGCCAGGCGAACTATAATTCACCCCTCCACTTT.

This clone has more than one count but fewer than ten. The gene calls are TRBV5-1 and TRBJ2-5; TRBD1 matches 9 bases. The length of the CDR3 is 15 residues. Germline trimming cut 4 bases from V and 4 bases from J; bases unmatched to any gene: 8. In germline, CDR1 is SGHRS, CDR2 YFSETQ. DNA for the CDR3: TGCGCCAGCAGCCAAGGGACAGGGAAAGGAGAGACCCAGTACTTC. Encoded protein: CASSQGTGKGETQYF.

This sequence joins TRBV7-6 and TRBJ2-3; D gene ambiguous. The CDR3 consists of 12 residues. Germline CDR1 reads SGHVS; CDR2 reads FNYEAQ. Trimming cost V 3 bases and J 4 bases, with 5 bases left between them. CDR3 sequence: CASSFGSDTQYF. In nucleotides, the CDR3 is TGTGCCAGCAGCTTCGGGTCAGATACGCAGTATTTT.

In nucleotides, the CDR3 is TGCGCCACCTCCACAGATACGCAGTATTTT. Protein: CATSTDTQYF. The chain joins TRBV10-2 to TRBJ2-3; D remains ambiguous. V was trimmed by 10 bases and J by 2 bases, leaving 4 bases between them. CDR3 length: 10 amino acids. Looked up from germline, CDR1 is WSHSY and CDR2 is SAAADI.

The CDR3 DNA sequence: TGCGCCAGCAGCTTTTCCACGAGCACTGAAGCTTTCTTT. Its protein product is CASSFSTSTEAFF. The chain employs TRBV5-1 and TRBJ1-1; D is unresolved. V was clipped by 2 bases and J by 4 bases, with 9 bases between them. The CDR3 is 13 residues long. Germline CDR1 and CDR2: SGHRS and YFSETQ.

This clone appeared a single time. The V gene is TRBV13, the J gene TRBJ2-7; weak D call: TRBD1 (6 bases). The CDR3 consists of 12 residues. The V gene's germline CDR1 is PRHDT and CDR2 FYEKMQ (reference sequence). The V and J ends lost 5 bases and 5 bases respectively, with 10 bases between them. The CDR3 coding sequence is TGTGCCAGCAGCCAGGACAGCAACGAGCAGTACTTC. It encodes CASSQDSNEQYF.

The V and J genes are TRBV5-1 and TRBJ2-3; the match to TRBD2 covers 7 bases. The ends lost 1 base at V and 1 base at J; junction bases unmatched: 3. Germline CDR1 and CDR2: SGHRS and YFSETQ. The CDR3 totals 15 residues. The CDR3 coding sequence is TGCGCCAGCAGCTTGTATGCGGGGGGCACAGATACGCAGTATTTT. This translates into CASSLYAGGTDTQYF.

This chain connects TRBV19 to TRBJ2-7, with 9 bases matching TRBD1. This CDR3 is built from 15 residues. The trim removed 5 bases at V and 3 bases at J, leaving 8 bases unmatched. Germline values: CDR1 LNHDA, CDR2 SQIVND (reference sequence). The CDR3 nucleotides read TGTGCCAGTAGTTCCGGGACAGGGACCTTCTACGAGCAGTACTTC. This encodes CASSSGTGTFYEQYF.

The rearrangement joins TRBV12-5 to TRBJ2-1; 8 nucleotides align to TRBD2. Germline V gives CDR1 LGHNT, CDR2 FRNRAP. This CDR3 comprises 16 residues. V lost 6 bases to trimming and J lost 1 base; unmatched junction nucleotides: 8. The CDR3 sequence: CASGQKAGASYNEQFF. Written as DNA, the CDR3 is TGTGCTAGTGGCCAAAAAGCGGGGGCGTCCTACAATGAGCAGTTCTTC.

The rearrangement joins TRBV27 to TRBJ2-7, with D tentatively TRBD1 (5 bases). CDR1 MNHEY and CDR2 SMNVEV come from the germline V gene (reference sequence). The V end lost 2 bases, the J end lost 4 bases, and 9 bases lay between the germline ends. This CDR3 is 13 amino acids long. DNA for the CDR3: TGTGCCAGCAGTTTAAGTTCAGGGTACGAGCAGTACTTC. Translated, it gives CASSLSSGYEQYF.

This rearrangement joins TRBV6-1 to TRBJ2-3; 7 nucleotides agree with TRBD1. V was pared by 4 bases and J by 11 bases, with 15 bases of the junction left unmatched. The CDR3 loop spans 15 amino acids. Germline V gene sequence: CDR1 MNHNS, CDR2 SASEGT. CDR3 protein: CASSVPGQLGTLQYF. In DNA, the CDR3 is TGTGCCAGCAGTGTTCCGGGACAGTTGGGCACCCTGCAGTATTTT.

This clone was counted between two and nine times. CDR3 DNA sequence: TGTGCCATCAGTGAGGGGGACAGGGTCTACAATGAGCAGTTCTTC. Translating it yields CAISEGDRVYNEQFF. V gene TRBV10-3 combines with J gene TRBJ2-1, with TRBD1 matching over 9 bases. The CDR3 is 15 amino acids. Germline V gene data show CDR1 as ENHRY and CDR2 as SYGVKD. V lost 2 bases to trimming and J lost 3 bases; unmatched junction nucleotides: 2.

This clone was counted a few times. CDR3 sequence: CASSSSVEGSAQYF. CDR3 DNA: TGTGCCAGCAGCTCCTCGGTGGAGGGCTCGGCCCAGTACTTC. The rearrangement uses TRBV5-4 and TRBJ2-5; TRBD2 is a possible D gene (6 bases). V was clipped by 3 bases and J by 9 bases, with 18 bases between them. The CDR3 loop spans 14 amino acids. CDR1 SGHNT and CDR2 YYREEE come from the germline V gene (reference sequence).

The rearrangement links TRBV5-1 to TRBJ2-3, with a weak D call TRBD2 (5 bases). The V gene lost 4 bases and the J gene lost 5 bases, with 17 bases spanning the gap. Germline V CDR1 and CDR2: SGHRS, YFSETQ. The CDR3 has 15 residues. CDR3 DNA sequence: TGCGCCAGCAGCCCGAGGGCCCTTTTAGGAGATACGCAGTATTTT. Its translation is CASSPRALLGDTQYF.